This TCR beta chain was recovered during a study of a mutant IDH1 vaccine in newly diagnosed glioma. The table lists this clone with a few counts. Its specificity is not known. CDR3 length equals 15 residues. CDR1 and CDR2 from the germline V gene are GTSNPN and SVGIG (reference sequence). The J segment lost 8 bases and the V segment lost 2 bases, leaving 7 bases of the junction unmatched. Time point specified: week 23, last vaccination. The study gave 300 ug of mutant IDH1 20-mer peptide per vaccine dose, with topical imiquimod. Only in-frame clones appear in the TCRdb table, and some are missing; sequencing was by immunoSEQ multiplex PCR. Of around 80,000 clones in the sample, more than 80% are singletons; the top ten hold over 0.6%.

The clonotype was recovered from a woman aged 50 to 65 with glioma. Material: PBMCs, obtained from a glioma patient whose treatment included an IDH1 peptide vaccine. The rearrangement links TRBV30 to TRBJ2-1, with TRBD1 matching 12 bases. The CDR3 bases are TGTGCCTGGAGTCCCGGGACAGGGGGCTTCGATGAGCAGTTCTTC. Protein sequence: CAWSPGTGGFDEQFF.